Listed below are T cell receptor beta chains from one sample, sequenced in a study of technical replicates of blood from several donors. Data came from immunoSEQ multiplex PCR; TCRdb stores just in-frame clones and leaves some out. Of about 84,000 clones listed, 97% were seen once; the top ten hold less than 0.2%. The specimen sequenced was T cells isolated from PBMCs. The receptor set was obtained from a human donor in good health. Each CDR3 is given with its conserved first and last residue. Fields, in order: V gene, clone size, J gene, D gene, CDR3 protein, CDR3 DNA. The D gene is left open where the match is weak. Not all rows give a size; the values are once, few, many and, for expanded clones, a class.

>TRBV4-1|NA|TRBJ2-2|NA
CASSQASGQNTGELFF
TGCGCCAGCAGCCAAGCATCCGGACAAAACACCGGGGAGCTGTTTTTT
>TRBV30|few|TRBJ2-2|TRBD1
CAWSAGTGLYTGELFF
TGTGCCTGGAGTGCGGGGACAGGGCTTTACACCGGGGAGCTGTTTTTT
>TRBV19|NA|TRBJ2-1|TRBD2
CASSKLALSLYNEQFF
TGTGCCAGTAGTAAACTAGCGCTTTCCCTCTACAATGAGCAGTTCTTC
>TRBV7-9|NA|TRBJ2-6|NA
CASSAQGSGANVLTF
TGTGCCAGCAGCGCGCAGGGGTCCGGGGCCAACGTCCTGACTTTC
>TRBV2|NA|TRBJ2-7|TRBD1
CASSSPRSGTGGSEQYF
TGTGCCAGCAGCTCTCCCCGGTCCGGGACAGGGGGCAGTGAGCAGTACTTC
>TRBV28|NA|TRBJ1-2|TRBD1
CASRSDRVRGYTF
TGTGCCAGCAGGTCCGACAGGGTGCGCGGCTACACCTTC
>TRBV11-2|NA|TRBJ1-6|TRBD1
CASSLTGRNSPLHF
TGTGCCAGCAGTCTGACAGGGAGGAATTCACCCCTCCACTTT
>TRBV11-1|NA|TRBJ2-2|TRBD1
CASRLGTGGDTGELFF
TGTGCCAGCAGGTTGGGAACAGGGGGCGACACCGGGGAGCTGTTTTTT
>TRBV7-6|NA|TRBJ1-1|TRBD1
CASSLAGWRGQSNTEAFF
TGTGCCAGCAGCTTAGCGGGGTGGAGGGGACAGTCGAACACTGAAGCTTTCTTT
>TRBV13|NA|TRBJ2-1|TRBD1
CASRKRTGDATKSQFF
TGTGCCAGCAGAAAAAGGACAGGGGACGCTACCAAATCTCAGTTCTTC